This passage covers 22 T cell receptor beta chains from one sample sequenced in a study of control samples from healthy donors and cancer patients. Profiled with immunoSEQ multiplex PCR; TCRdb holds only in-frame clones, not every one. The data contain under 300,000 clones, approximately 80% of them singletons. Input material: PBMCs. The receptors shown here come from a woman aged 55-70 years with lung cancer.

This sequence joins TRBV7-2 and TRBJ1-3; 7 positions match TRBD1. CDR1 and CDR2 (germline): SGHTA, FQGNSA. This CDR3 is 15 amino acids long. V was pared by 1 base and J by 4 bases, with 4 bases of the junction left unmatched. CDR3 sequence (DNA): TGTGCCAGCAGCTTAGACAGGGGTTTCGGAAACACCATATATTTT. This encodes CASSLDRGFGNTIYF.

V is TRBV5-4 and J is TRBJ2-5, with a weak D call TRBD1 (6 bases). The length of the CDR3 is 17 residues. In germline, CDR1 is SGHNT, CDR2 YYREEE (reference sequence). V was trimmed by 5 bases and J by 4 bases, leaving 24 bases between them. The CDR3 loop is CASRSNRDIKGTETQYF. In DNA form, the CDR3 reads TGTGCCAGCAGGTCCAACCGGGACATAAAGGGGACAGAGACCCAGTACTTC.

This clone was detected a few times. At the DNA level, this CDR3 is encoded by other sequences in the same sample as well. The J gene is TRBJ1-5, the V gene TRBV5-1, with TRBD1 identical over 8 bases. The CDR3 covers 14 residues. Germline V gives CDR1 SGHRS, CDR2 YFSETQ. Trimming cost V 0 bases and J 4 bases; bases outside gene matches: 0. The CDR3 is CASSLGDRNQPQHF. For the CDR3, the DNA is TGCGCCAGCAGCTTGGGGGACAGGAATCAGCCCCAGCATTTT.

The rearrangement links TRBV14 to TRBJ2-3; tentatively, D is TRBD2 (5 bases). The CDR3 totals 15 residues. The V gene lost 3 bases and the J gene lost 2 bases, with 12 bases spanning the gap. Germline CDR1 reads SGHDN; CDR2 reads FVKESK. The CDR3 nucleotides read TGTGCCAGCAGCCAGTTTAGCGACTACACAGATACGCAGTATTTT. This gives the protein CASSQFSDYTDTQYF.

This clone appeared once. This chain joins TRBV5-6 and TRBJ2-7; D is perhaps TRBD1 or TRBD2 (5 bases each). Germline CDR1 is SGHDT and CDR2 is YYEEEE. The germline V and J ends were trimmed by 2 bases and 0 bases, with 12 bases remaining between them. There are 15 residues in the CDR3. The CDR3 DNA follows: TGTGCCAGCAGCTTTCTCGGGGCGAGCTCCTACGAGCAGTACTTC. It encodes CASSFLGASSYEQYF.

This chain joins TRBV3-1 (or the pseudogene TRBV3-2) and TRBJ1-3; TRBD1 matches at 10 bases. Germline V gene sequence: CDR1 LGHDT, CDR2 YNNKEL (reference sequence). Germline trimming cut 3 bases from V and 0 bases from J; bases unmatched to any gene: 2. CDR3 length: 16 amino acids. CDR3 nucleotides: TGTGCCAGCAGCCAGGACAGGGGGGCCTCTGGAAACACCATATATTTT. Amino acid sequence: CASSQDRGASGNTIYF.

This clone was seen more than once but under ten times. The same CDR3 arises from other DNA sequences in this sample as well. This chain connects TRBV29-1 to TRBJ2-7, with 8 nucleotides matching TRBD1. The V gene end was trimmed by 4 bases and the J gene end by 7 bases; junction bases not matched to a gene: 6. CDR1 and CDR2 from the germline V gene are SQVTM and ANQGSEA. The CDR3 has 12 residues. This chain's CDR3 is CSVVQGGREQYF. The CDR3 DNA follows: TGCAGCGTTGTACAGGGGGGTCGGGAGCAGTACTTC.

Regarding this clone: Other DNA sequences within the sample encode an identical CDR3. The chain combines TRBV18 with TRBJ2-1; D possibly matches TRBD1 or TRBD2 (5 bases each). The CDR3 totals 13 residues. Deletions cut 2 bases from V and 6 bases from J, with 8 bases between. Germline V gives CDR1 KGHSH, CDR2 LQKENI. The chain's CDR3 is CASSPGGSNEQFF. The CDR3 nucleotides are TGTGCCAGCTCACCAGGGGGAAGCAATGAGCAGTTCTTC.

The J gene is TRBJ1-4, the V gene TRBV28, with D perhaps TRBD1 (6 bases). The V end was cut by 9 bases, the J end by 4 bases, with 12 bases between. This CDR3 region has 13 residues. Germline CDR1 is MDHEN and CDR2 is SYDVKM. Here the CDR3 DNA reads TGTGCCAGTGCCGGACAGAGTAATGAAAAACTGTTTTTT. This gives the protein CASAGQSNEKLFF.

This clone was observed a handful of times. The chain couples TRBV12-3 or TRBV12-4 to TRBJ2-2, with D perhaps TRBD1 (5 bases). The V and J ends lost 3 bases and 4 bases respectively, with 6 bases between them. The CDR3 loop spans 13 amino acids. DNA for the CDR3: TGTGCCAGCAGTTTTAGGGGCACCGGGGAGCTGTTTTTT. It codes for CASSFRGTGELFF.

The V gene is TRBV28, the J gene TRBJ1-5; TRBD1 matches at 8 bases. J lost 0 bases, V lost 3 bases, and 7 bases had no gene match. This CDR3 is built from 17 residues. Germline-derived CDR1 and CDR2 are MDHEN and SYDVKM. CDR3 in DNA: TGTGCCAGCAGTTTGACTGACAGGGGCTATAGCAATCAGCCCCAGCATTTT. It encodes CASSLTDRGYSNQPQHF.

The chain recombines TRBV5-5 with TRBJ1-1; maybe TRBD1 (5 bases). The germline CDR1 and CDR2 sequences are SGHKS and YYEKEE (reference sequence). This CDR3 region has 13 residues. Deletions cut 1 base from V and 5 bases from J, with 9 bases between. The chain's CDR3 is CASSLTGETEAFF. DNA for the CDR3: TGTGCCAGCAGCTTGACAGGTGAAACTGAAGCTTTCTTT.

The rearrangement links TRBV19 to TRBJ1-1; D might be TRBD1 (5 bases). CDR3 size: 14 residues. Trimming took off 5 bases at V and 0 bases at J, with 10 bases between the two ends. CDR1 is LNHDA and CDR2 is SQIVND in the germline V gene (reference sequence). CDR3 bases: TGTGCCAGTAGTCAGGGCGGATTGAACACTGAAGCTTTCTTT. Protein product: CASSQGGLNTEAFF.

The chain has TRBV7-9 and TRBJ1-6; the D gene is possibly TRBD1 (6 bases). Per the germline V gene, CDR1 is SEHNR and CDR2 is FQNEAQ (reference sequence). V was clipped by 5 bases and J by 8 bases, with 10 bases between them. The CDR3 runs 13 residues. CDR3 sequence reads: CASSPEGDSPLHF. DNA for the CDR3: TGTGCCAGCAGCCCGGAGGGGGATTCACCCCTCCACTTT.

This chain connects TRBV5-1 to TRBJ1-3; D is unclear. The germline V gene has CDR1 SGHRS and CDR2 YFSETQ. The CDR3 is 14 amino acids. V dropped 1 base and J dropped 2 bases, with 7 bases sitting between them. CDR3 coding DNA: TGCGCCAGCAGCTTGAACCCGGCTGGAAACACCATATATTTT. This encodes CASSLNPAGNTIYF.

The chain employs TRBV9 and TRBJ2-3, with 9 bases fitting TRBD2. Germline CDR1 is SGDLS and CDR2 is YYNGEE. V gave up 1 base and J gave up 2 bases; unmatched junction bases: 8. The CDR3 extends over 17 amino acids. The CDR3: CASSVSGSGGLTDTQYF. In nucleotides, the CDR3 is TGTGCCAGCAGCGTATCGGGTAGCGGGGGCCTCACAGATACGCAGTATTTT. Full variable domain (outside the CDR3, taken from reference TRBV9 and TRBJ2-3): DSGVTQTPKHLITATGQRVTLRCSPRSGDLSVYWYQQSLDQGLQFLIQYYNGEERAKGNILERFSAQQFPDLHSELNLSSLELGDSALYFCASSVSGSGGLTDTQYFGPGTRLTVL.

The DNA of the CDR3 is TGTGCCAGCAGGGGAAGGCTCCGGGGTAATTCACCCCTCCACTTT. It yields the protein CASRGRLRGNSPLHF. The chain couples TRBV6-5 to TRBJ1-6; D unresolved. V shed 6 bases and J shed 6 bases, with 15 bases lying between them. CDR3 length: 15 amino acids. Germline CDR1 MNHEY, CDR2 SVGAGI.

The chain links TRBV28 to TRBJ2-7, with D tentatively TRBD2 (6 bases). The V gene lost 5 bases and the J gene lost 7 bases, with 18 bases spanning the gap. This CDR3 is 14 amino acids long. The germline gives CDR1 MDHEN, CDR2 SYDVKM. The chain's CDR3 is CASSALAKTGEQYF. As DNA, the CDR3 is TGTGCCAGCAGTGCACTAGCCAAAACCGGGGAGCAGTACTTC.

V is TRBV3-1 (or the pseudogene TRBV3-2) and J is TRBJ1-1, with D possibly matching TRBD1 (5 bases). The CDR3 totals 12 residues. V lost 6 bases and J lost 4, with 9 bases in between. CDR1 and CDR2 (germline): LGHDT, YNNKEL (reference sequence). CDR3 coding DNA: TGTGCCAGCAGTGTGGGGACCACTGAAGCTTTCTTT. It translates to CASSVGTTEAFF.

The DNA for the CDR3 is TGTGCCTGGAGTGTACGAATTGTGGGGGCCACTGAAGCTTTCTTT. This sequence encodes CAWSVRIVGATEAFF. The chain recombines TRBV30 with TRBJ1-1; weak D call: TRBD1 (6 bases). Trimming shortened V by 0 bases and J by 4 bases, and 15 bases separated the two germline ends. The CDR3 extends over 15 amino acids. Germline V lookup: CDR1 GTSNPN, CDR2 SVGIG (reference sequence).

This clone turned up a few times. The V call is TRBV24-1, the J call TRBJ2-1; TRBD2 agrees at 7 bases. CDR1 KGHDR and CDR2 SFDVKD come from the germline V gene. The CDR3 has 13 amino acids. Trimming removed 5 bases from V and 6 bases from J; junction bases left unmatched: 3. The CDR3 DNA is TGTGCCACCAGTGCGTGGGGGGGCAATGAGCAGTTCTTC. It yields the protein CATSAWGGNEQFF.

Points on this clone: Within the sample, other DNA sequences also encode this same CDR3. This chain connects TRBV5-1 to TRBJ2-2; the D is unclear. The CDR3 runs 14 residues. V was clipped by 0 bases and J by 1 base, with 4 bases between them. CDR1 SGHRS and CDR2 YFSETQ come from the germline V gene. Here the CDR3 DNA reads TGCGCCAGCAGCTTGGGACAGAACACCGGGGAGCTGTTTTTT. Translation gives CASSLGQNTGELFF.